The present entry profiles one TCR beta chain with its context. The target antigen is unknown. This entry belongs to a study of cytomegalovirus exposure and HLA in healthy donors. Researchers ran the PCR with 60 Vbeta and 13 Jbeta primers. Assay used: immunoSEQ multiplex PCR; TCRdb lists only in-frame clones, some missing. This sample has some 150,000 clones; 82% occur once, and the top ten carry about 7.1%. This CDR3 has 14 amino acids. From germline, CDR1 is SGHTA and CDR2 FQGNSA. The J segment lost 5 bases and the V segment lost 9 bases, leaving 10 bases of the junction unmatched. Points from the study as a whole: Information on immune exposure was restricted to one variable (CMV serostatus). Later analysis identified several of the most significant clusters that appeared linked to common viral pathogens. Some TCR beta chains (164 of them) were listed as cytomegalovirus-associated.

V gene TRBV7-2 combines with J gene TRBJ2-7, with 10 bases aligning to TRBD1. The sample comprised PBMCs. This TCR was sampled from a woman in her forties or fifties in good health and CMV-seropositive. The CDR3 nucleotides read TGTGCCAGTCGATTTGGGACAGGGGATGACGAGCAGTACTTC. It yields the protein CASRFGTGDDEQYF.